This TCR beta chain was observed in a study of blood T cell repertoires in COVID-19. Looking at the study overall: Acute-phase and convalescent COVID-19 samples originated in the United States, Italy and Spain. PBMCs, B-cell-depleted T cells, or T cells were the source of the cDNA or gDNA that made up the material.

In this sample, this clone turned up a few times. Trimming shortened V by 3 bases and J by 2 bases, and 14 bases separated the two germline ends. The CDR3 covers 16 residues. CDR1 and CDR2 (germline): SGHDT, YYEEEE. In the authors' methods: By means of reference gene primer amplification, nucleated cell counts were estimated. Only in-frame clones appear in the TCRdb table, and some are missing; sequencing was by immunoSEQ multiplex PCR. V and J calls and clone size come straight from that table; D and trimming were deduced from the DNA. Of fewer than 150,000 clones in the sample, more than 80% were seen once.

The rearrangement uses TRBV5-6 and TRBJ2-2; TRBD2 is a possible D gene (5 bases). The sequence came from an elderly woman in a cohort sampled during active or convalescent COVID-19. Source material: peripheral blood. The CDR3 DNA is TGTGCCAGCAGCTACCAGAGGGCACAAAACACCGGGGAGCTGTTTTTT. It codes for CASSYQRAQNTGELFF. Full variable domain (rest looked up from reference TRBV5-6 and TRBJ2-2): DAGVTQSPTHLIKTRGQQVTLRCSPKSGHDTVSWYQQALGQGPQFIFQYYEEEERQRGNFPDRFSGHQFPNYSSELNVNALLLGDSALYLCASSYQRAQNTGELFFGEGSRLTVL.